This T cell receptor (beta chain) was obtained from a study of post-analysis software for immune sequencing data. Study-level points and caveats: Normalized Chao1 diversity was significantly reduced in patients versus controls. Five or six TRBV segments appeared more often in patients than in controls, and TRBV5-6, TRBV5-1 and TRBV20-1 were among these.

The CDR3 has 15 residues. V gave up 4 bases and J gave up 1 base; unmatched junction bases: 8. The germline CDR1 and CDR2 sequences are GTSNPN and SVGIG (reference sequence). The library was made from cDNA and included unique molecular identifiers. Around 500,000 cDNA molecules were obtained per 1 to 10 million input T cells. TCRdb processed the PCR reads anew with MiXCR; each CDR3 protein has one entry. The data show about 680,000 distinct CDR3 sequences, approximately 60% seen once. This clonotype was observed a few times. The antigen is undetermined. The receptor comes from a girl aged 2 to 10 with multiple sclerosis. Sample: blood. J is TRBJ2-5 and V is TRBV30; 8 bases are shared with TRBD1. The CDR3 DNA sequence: TGTGCCTGGACGCCTGGACAGGGAATCCAAGAGACCCAGTACTTC. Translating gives CAWTPGQGIQETQYF.